This T cell receptor beta chain came from a study of blood T cell repertoires in COVID-19. Turning to the study itself: Material from acute and convalescent COVID-19 was sourced from the United States, Italy and Spain. PBMCs, B-cell-depleted T cells, or T cells provided the cDNA or gDNA that made up the material.

Germline-derived CDR1 and CDR2 are LNHDA and SQIVND (reference sequence). The CDR3 has 13 residues. Between the trimmed V and J ends, which lost 1 base and 3 bases, there was a span of 6 bases. In the original workflow: Estimation of nucleated cell counts was performed using reference gene primer amplification. Data came from immunoSEQ multiplex PCR; TCRdb stores just in-frame clones and leaves some out. That table furnishes V, J and clone size, whereas the DNA furnished D and trimming. The sample consists of over 60,000 clones, roughly 86% of them appearing once. This chain joins TRBV19 and TRBJ2-5, with a weak D call TRBD1 (5 bases). The sequenced material came from peripheral blood. This sequence originates from a woman in her fifties or sixties with acute or convalescent COVID-19. CDR3 sequence reads: CASSIGREETQYF. The DNA for the CDR3 is TGTGCCAGTAGTATAGGCAGGGAAGAGACCCAGTACTTC.